The 7 T cell receptor beta chains in this list originate from one sample, sequenced in a study of blood T cell repertoires in COVID-19. Profiling relied on immunoSEQ multiplex PCR, and the TCRdb table lists in-frame clones only, not all of them. Of more than 10,000 clones in the sample, 90% were seen once. Sequencing used peripheral blood. These receptors were collected from a human donor with active COVID-19. The donor label of this sample is uncertain.

The chain is built from TRBV13 and TRBJ1-2; D might be TRBD1 (6 bases). V shed 5 bases and J shed 7 bases, with 23 bases lying between them. Germline values: CDR1 PRHDT, CDR2 FYEKMQ (reference sequence). The CDR3 runs to 16 residues. The CDR3, as DNA: TGTGCCAGCAGCCCGACAGGATACGAGGTTAAGGGTGGCTACACCTTC. Its translation is CASSPTGYEVKGGYTF.

This chain joins TRBV5-1 and TRBJ2-5; 11 bases are a match to TRBD1. The CDR3 spans 15 residues. The V gene end was trimmed by 0 bases and the J gene end by 5 bases; junction bases not matched to a gene: 3. Looked up from germline, CDR1 is SGHRS and CDR2 is YFSETQ. The chain's CDR3 is CASSLGRTGGETQYF. The DNA of the CDR3 is TGCGCCAGCAGCTTGGGGAGGACAGGGGGCGAGACCCAGTACTTC.

The chain links TRBV5-1 to TRBJ1-6; D is possibly TRBD1 (6 bases). Germline V lookup: CDR1 SGHRS, CDR2 YFSETQ. The CDR3 consists of 14 residues. Trimming stripped 4 bases from V and 5 bases from J, with 10 bases between. The CDR3 DNA reads as TGCGCCAGCAGCCCCGGACAGAATAATTCACCCCTCCACTTT. Translation gives CASSPGQNNSPLHF.

The genes are TRBV2 and TRBJ2-2; 9 bases map to TRBD2. This CDR3 has 16 amino acids. CDR1 is SNHLY, CDR2 FYNNEI, per germline. Trimming removed 2 bases from V and 5 bases from J; junction bases left unmatched: 6. The CDR3 bases are TGTGCCAGCAGTGAAAGGGGACTAGCTTTGACCGGGGAGCTGTTTTTT. It is translated as CASSERGLALTGELFF.

This clone showed up just a few times. The DNA of the CDR3 is TGTGCCAGTGGGAACAATATGGGGAGTTATAGCAATCAGCCCCAGCATTTT. Amino acid sequence: CASGNNMGSYSNQPQHF. The genes are TRBV19 and TRBJ1-5; D is ambiguous. Germline lookup yields CDR1 LNHDA and CDR2 SQIVND (reference sequence). This CDR3 region has 17 residues. With 8 bases removed from V and 0 bases from J, the gap between germline ends came to 20 bases. Combining the CDR3 with reference TRBV19 and TRBJ1-5 gives the whole variable domain DGGITQSPKYLFRKEGQNVTLSCEQNLNHDAMYWYRQDPGQGLRLIYYSQIVNDFQKGDIAEGYSVSREKKESFPLTVTSAQKNPTAFYLCASGNNMGSYSNQPQHFGDGTRLSIL.

The rearrangement links TRBV6-5 to TRBJ1-5; 7 nucleotides agree with TRBD1. V was clipped by 8 bases and J by 6 bases; unmatched bases: 7. The CDR3 covers 13 residues. Germline CDR1 is MNHEY and CDR2 is SVGAGI. The CDR3 nucleotides read TGTGCCAGCTGCCTGGCAGGGGGTCAGCCCCAGCATTTT. Translating gives CASCLAGGQPQHF.

Judged by abundance, this clone is large. V usage is TRBV7-9 and J usage is TRBJ2-7; D gene unclear. This CDR3 has 12 amino acids. Germline lookup yields CDR1 SEHNR and CDR2 FQNEAQ (reference sequence). Trimming pared 5 bases from V and 4 bases from J, leaving 9 bases between. CDR3 sequence reads: CASSTDDYEQYF. CDR3 sequence (DNA): TGTGCCAGCAGCACAGACGATTACGAGCAGTACTTC.